This T cell receptor (beta chain) was obtained from a study of control samples from healthy donors and cancer patients. V was shortened by 5 bases and J by 7 bases, with 3 bases between the two germline ends. The germline V gene has CDR1 MNHNY and CDR2 SVGAGI (reference sequence). The CDR3 consists of 11 residues. Generated by immunoSEQ multiplex PCR, the TCRdb table keeps only in-frame clones and is missing some. Counted here are 130,000 to 150,000 clones, about 94% occurring once; the ten biggest clones make up more than 13%. The gene calls are TRBV6-6 and TRBJ1-6; D gene ambiguous. The source material was PBMCs. This clonotype was obtained from a man between 60 and 70 years old with colorectal cancer. The CDR3 spells CASSTNSPLHF. The CDR3 region has the DNA TGTGCCAGCAGTACCAATTCACCCCTCCACTTT.